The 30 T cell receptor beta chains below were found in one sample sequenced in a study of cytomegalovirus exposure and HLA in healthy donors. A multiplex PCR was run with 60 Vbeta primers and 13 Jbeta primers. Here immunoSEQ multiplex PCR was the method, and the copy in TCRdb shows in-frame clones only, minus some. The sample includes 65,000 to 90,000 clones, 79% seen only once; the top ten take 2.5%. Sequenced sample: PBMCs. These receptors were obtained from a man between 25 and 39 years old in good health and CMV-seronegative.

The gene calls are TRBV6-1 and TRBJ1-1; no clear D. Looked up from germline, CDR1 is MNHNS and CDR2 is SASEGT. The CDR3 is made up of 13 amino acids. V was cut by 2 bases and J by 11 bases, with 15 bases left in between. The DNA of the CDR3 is TGTGCCAGCAGTGAAAGACCAGGATTGTTGGCTTTCTTT. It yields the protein CASSERPGLLAFF.

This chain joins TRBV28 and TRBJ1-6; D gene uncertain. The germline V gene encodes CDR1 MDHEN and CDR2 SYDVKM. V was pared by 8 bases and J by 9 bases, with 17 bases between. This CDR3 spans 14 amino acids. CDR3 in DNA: TGTGCCAGCCAAGGACCTGGGGAGACTTCACCCCTCCACTTT. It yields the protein CASQGPGETSPLHF.

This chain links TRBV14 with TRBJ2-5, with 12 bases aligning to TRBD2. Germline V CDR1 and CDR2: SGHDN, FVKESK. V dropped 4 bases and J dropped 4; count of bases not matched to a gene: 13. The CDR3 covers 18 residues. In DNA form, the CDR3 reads TGTGCCAGCAGCCGCCCCGGGACTAGCGGGTTGTCGGCAGAGACCCAGTACTTC. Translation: CASSRPGTSGLSAETQYF.

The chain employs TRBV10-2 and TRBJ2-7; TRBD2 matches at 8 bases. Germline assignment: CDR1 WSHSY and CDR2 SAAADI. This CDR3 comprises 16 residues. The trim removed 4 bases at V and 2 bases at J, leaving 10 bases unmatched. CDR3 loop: CASSGTGGKRTYEQYF. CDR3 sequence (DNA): TGCGCCAGCAGTGGGACGGGAGGGAAAAGGACCTACGAGCAGTACTTC.

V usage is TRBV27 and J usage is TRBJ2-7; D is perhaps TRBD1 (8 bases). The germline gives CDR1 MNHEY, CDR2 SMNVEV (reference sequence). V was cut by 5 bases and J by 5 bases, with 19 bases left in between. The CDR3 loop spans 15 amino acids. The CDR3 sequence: CASSRAGTGLDEQYF. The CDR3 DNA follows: TGTGCCAGCAGTAGAGCGGGGACAGGATTGGACGAGCAGTACTTC.

The CDR3 DNA is TGTGCCAGCAGCTCCGGATGGCGGGGGGCCTATGATACGCAGTATTTT. Protein sequence: CASSSGWRGAYDTQYF. The chain uses TRBV7-2 and TRBJ2-3; TRBD2 matches at 8 bases. V lost 4 bases to trimming and J lost 6 bases; unmatched junction nucleotides: 12. The germline V gene has CDR1 SGHTA and CDR2 FQGNSA. The CDR3 has 16 residues.

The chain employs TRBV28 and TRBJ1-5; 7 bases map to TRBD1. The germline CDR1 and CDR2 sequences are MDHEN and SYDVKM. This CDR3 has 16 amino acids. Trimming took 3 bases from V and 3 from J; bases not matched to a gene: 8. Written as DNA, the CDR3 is TGTGCCAGCAGTTTTACACAGACAGGGTCCAATCAGCCCCAGCATTTT. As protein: CASSFTQTGSNQPQHF.

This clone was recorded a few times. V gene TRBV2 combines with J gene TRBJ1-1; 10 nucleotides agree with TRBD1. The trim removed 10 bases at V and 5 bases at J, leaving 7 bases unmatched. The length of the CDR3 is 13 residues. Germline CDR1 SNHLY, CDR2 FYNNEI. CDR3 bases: TGTGCCACCGGGACAGGGGAGAGGACTGAAGCTTTCTTT. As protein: CATGTGERTEAFF.

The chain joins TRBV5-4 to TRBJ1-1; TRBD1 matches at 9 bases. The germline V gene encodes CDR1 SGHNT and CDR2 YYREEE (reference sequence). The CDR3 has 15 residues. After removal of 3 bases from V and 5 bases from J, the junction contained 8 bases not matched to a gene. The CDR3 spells CASSYGQGILTEAFF. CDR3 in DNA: TGTGCCAGCAGCTACGGACAGGGGATCTTGACTGAAGCTTTCTTT. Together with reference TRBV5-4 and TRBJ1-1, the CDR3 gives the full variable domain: ETGVTQSPTHLIKTRGQQVTLRCSSQSGHNTVSWYQQALGQGPQFIFQYYREEENGRGNFPPRFSGLQFPNYSSELNVNALELDDSALYLCASSYGQGILTEAFFGQGTRLTVV.

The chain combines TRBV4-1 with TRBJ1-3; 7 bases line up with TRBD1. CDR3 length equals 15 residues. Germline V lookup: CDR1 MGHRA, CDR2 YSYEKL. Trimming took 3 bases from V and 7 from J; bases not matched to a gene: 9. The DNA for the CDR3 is TGCGCCAGCAGCCACCCCGGGACGACAGGGAACACCATATATTTT. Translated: CASSHPGTTGNTIYF.

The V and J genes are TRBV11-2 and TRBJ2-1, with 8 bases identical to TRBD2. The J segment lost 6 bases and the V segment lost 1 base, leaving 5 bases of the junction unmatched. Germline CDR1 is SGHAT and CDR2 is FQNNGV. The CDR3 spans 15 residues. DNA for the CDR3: TGTGCCAGCAGCTTAGGCGGGGGGCGGAGCAATGAGCAGTTCTTC. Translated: CASSLGGGRSNEQFF.

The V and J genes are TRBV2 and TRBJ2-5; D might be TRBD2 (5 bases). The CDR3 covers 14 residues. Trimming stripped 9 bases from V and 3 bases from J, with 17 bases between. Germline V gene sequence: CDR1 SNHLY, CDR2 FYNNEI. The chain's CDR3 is CASTRDTSKETQYF. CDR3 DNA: TGTGCCAGTACGCGAGATACTAGTAAAGAGACCCAGTACTTC.

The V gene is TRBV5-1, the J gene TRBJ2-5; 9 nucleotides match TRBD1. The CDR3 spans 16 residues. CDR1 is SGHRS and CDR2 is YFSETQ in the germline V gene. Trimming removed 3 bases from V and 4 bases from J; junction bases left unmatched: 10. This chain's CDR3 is CASSSITGGAGETQYF. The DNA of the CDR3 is TGCGCCAGCAGCTCTATAACAGGGGGCGCAGGAGAGACCCAGTACTTC.

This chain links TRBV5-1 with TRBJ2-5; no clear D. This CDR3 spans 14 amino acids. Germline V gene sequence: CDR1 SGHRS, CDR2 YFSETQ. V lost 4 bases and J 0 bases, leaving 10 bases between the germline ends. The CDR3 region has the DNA TGCGCCAGCAGCCTGGACGCGTACCAAGAGACCCAGTACTTC. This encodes CASSLDAYQETQYF.

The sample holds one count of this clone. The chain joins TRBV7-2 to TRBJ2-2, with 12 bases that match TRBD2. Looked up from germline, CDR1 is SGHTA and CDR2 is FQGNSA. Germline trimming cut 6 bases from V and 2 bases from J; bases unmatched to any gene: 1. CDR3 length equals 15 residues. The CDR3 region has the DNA TGTGCCAGCAGGACTAGCGGGAGAAACACCGGGGAGCTGTTTTTT. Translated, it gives CASRTSGRNTGELFF.

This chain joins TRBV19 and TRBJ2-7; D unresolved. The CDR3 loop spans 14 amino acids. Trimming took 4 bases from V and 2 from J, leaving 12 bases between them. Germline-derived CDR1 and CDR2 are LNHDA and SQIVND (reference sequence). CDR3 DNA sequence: TGTGCCAGTAGTAGCCACATGAACCCCTACGAGCAGTACTTC. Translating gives CASSSHMNPYEQYF.

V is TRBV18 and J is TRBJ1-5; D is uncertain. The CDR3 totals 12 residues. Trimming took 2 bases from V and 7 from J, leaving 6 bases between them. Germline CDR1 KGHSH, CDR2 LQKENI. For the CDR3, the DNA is TGTGCCAGCTCACCAGGGCCGCAGCCCCAGCATTTT. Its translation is CASSPGPQPQHF.

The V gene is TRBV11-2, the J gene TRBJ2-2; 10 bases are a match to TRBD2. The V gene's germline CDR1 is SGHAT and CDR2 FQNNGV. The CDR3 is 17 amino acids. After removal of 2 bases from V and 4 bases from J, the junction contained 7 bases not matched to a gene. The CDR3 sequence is CASSLSGSGGATGELFF. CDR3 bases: TGTGCCAGCAGCTTATCGGGGAGCGGGGGGGCCACCGGGGAGCTGTTTTTT.

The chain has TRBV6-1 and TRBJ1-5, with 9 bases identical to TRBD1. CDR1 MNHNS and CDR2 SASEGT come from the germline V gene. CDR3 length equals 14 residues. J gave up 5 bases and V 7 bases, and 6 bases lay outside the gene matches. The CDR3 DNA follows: TGTGCCAGCACTAGGGACAGGGAGGATCAGCCCCAGCATTTT. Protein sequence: CASTRDREDQPQHF.

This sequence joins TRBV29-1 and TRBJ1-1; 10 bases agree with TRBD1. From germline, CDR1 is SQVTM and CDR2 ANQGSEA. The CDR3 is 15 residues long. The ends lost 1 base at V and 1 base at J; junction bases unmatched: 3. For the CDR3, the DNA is TGCAGCGTTGAAGCTGGGGACAGGGGGAACACTGAAGCTTTCTTT. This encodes CSVEAGDRGNTEAFF.

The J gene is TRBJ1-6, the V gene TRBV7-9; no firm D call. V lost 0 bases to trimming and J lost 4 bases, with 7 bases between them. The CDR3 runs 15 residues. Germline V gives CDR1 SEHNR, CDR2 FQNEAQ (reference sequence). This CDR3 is CASSLARGYNSPLHF. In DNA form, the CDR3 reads TGTGCCAGCAGCTTAGCCCGGGGTTATAATTCACCCCTCCACTTT.

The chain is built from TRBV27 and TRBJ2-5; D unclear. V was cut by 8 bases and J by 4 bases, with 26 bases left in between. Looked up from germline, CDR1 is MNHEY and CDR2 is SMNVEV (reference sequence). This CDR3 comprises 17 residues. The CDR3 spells CASGPRKSAVYIETQYF. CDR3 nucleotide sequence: TGTGCCAGCGGTCCCCGAAAGAGCGCAGTGTACATAGAGACCCAGTACTTC.

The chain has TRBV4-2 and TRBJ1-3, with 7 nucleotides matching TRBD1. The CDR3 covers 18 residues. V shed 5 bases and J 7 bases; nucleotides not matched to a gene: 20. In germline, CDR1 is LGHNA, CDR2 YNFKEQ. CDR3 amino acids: CASSWTSFDRAGTNTIYF. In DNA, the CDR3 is TGTGCCAGCAGCTGGACGAGTTTCGACAGGGCGGGTACGAACACCATATATTTT.

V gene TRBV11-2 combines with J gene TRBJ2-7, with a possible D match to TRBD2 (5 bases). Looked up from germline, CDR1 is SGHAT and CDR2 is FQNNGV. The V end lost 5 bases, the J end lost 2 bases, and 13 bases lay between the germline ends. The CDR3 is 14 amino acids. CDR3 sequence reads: CASSPSDWPYEQYF. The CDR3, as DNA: TGTGCCAGCAGCCCTTCGGACTGGCCCTACGAGCAGTACTTC.

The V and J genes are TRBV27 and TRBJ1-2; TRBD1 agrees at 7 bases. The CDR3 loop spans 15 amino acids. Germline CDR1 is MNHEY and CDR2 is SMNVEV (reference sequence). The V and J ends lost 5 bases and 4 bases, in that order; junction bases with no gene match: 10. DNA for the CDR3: TGTGCCAGCAGTCCTGAGGAGGGGGCGGGCTATGGCTACACCTTC. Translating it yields CASSPEEGAGYGYTF.

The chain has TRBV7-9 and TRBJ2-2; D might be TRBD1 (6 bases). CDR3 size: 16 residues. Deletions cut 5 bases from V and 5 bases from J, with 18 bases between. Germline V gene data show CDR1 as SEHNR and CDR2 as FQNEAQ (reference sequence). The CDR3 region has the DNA TGTGCCAGCAGCCAACAGGGATCGGGTGTTACCGGGGAGCTGTTTTTT. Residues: CASSQQGSGVTGELFF.

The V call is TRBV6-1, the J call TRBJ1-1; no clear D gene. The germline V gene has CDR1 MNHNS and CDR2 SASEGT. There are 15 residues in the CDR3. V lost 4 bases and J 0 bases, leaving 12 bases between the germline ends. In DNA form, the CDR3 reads TGTGCCAGCAGTGCCCAGAGGCAGTTGAACACTGAAGCTTTCTTT. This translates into CASSAQRQLNTEAFF.

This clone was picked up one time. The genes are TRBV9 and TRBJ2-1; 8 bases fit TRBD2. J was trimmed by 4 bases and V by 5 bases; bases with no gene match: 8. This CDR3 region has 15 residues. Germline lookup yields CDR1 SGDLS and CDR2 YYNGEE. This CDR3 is CASRGSGSHYNEQFF. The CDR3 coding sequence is TGTGCCAGCAGGGGGAGCGGGAGTCATTACAATGAGCAGTTCTTC.

For the CDR3, the DNA is TGTGCCAGCAATAATCAGCGGGGAGAGACCCAGTACTTC. It is translated as CASNNQRGETQYF. The chain joins TRBV2 to TRBJ2-5; 7 positions match TRBD2. Per germline, CDR1 SNHLY and CDR2 FYNNEI. Trimming at V came to 7 bases and at J to 4 bases, leaving 6 bases not matched to a gene. The CDR3 length is 13 residues.

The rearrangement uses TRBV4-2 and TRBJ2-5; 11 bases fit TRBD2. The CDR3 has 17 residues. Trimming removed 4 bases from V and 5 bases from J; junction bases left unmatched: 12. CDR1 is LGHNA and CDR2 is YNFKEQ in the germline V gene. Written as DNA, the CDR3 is TGTGCCAGCAGCCCGGAGGCCGGGCTAGCGGGAGGCGAGACCCAGTACTTC. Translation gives CASSPEAGLAGGETQYF.